This TCR beta chain was sequenced for a study of T-cell reconstitution after alpha-beta-depleted transplantation in children. Preparing the TCRbeta library involved the use of unique molecular identifiers. TCRdb called the PCR reads again in MiXCR, with one record for every CDR3 protein. The table includes 250,000 or so distinct CDR3 sequences, 20% to 30% detected once. This clonotype was seen a few times. Antigen specificity is unknown. General study results and limits: The origin of high day-60 TCRbeta diversity in some patients lay in surviving recipient T cells and thymic progenitors.

CDR1 and CDR2 from the germline V gene are MNHNY and SVGAGI (reference sequence). The CDR3 runs 13 residues. V lost 6 bases, J lost 5 bases, and 13 bases lay in between. The specimen was PBMCs, mostly from graft donor cells, collected 360 days after TCRalphabeta/CD19-depleted stem cell transplant. The chain links TRBV6-6 to TRBJ1-1; D is ambiguous. The receptor was derived from a female patient between 2 and 15 years old who had a stem cell transplant for congenital amegakaryocytic thrombocytopenia, so the T cells may come from the graft donor. CDR3 coding DNA: TGTGCCAGCAGCCCCCTCGGAGCAACTGAAGCTTTCTTT. It specifies CASSPLGATEAFF.